This is a list of T cell receptor beta chains from one sample in a study of CD8 T cells in ankylosing spondylitis. TCRdb re-derived calls from the 5' RACE reads in MiXCR, one entry per CDR3 protein. The profile covers 200,000 to 250,000 distinct CDR3 sequences, with over 9.5% appearing a single time and about 20% taken by the ten largest. What was sequenced was blood, either unsorted or a sorted T cell fraction (not recorded which). The source of these receptors is a male donor with ankylosing spondylitis or in good health (not recorded which). CDR3s include the opening cysteine and the closing phenylalanine or tryptophan. Each record gives: clone size, D gene, J gene, V gene, CDR3 protein, CDR3 DNA. D genes are given only for firm matches. Clone size appears in some rows only: once, few, many, or a class for an expanded clone.

size: few
D: TRBD1
J: TRBJ2-1
V: TRBV24-1
CDR3: CATSDLVGQGYEQFF
DNA: TGTGCCACCAGTGATTTGGTTGGACAGGGCTATGAGCAGTTCTTC

size: many
D: NA
J: TRBJ1-2
V: TRBV12-3/TRBV12-4
CDR3: CASSFGSAYGYTF
DNA: TGTGCCAGCAGTTTCGGGTCAGCCTATGGCTACACCTTC

size: NA
D: TRBD2
J: TRBJ2-1
V: TRBV11-3
CDR3: CASSSSGGPVGEQFF
DNA: TGTGCCAGCAGCTCTAGCGGGGGACCAGTAGGTGAGCAGTTCTTC

size: NA
D: NA
J: TRBJ2-3
V: TRBV5-1
CDR3: CASSLAQGFTDTQYF
DNA: TGCGCCAGCAGCTTGGCTCAGGGGTTTACAGATACGCAGTATTTT

size: many
D: NA
J: TRBJ1-2
V: TRBV28
CDR3: CASGTQTGGRADGYTF
DNA: TGTGCCAGCGGAACACAGACAGGTGGACGGGCGGATGGCTACACCTTC

size: many
D: NA
J: TRBJ1-3
V: TRBV7-9
CDR3: CASSFGGNFGNTIYF
DNA: TGTGCCAGCAGCTTCGGGGGGAACTTTGGAAACACCATATATTTT

size: many
D: TRBD2
J: TRBJ2-6
V: TRBV6-4
CDR3: CASRTGTSGGPSGANVLTF
DNA: TGTGCCAGCAGAACCGGGACTAGCGGGGGGCCCTCTGGGGCCAACGTCCTGACTTTC

size: once
D: TRBD1
J: TRBJ1-5
V: TRBV20-1
CDR3: CSATNARQGGLSNQPQHF
DNA: TGCAGTGCTACAAATGCGCGACAGGGCGGATTGAGCAATCAGCCCCAGCATTTT

size: few
D: NA
J: TRBJ2-5
V: TRBV12-3/TRBV12-4
CDR3: CASSFSQGVQETQYF
DNA: TGTGCCAGCAGTTTCTCCCAGGGCGTCCAAGAGACCCAGTACTTC

size: NA
D: NA
J: TRBJ2-1
V: TRBV25-1
CDR3: CASSENPHGGKSSYNEQFF
DNA: TGTGCCAGCAGTGAAAATCCCCATGGGGGCAAAAGCTCCTACAATGAGCAGTTCTTC

size: NA
D: NA
J: TRBJ2-5
V: TRBV19
CDR3: CASRFSQQETQYF
DNA: TGTGCCAGTAGATTCTCCCAGCAAGAGACCCAGTACTTC

size: few
D: NA
J: TRBJ2-7
V: TRBV6-5
CDR3: CASSYPDGTYEQYF
DNA: TGTGCCAGCAGTTACCCGGACGGAACCTACGAGCAGTACTTC

size: NA
D: TRBD2
J: TRBJ2-5
V: TRBV2
CDR3: CASSVRTSGGTSRETQYF
DNA: TGTGCCAGCAGTGTTCGGACTAGCGGGGGGACTTCCCGGGAGACCCAGTACTTC

size: many
D: NA
J: TRBJ1-3
V: TRBV12-3/TRBV12-4
CDR3: CASRPDSYSGNTIYF
DNA: TGTGCCAGCAGACCCGACAGCTACTCTGGAAACACCATATATTTT

size: many
D: NA
J: TRBJ2-5
V: TRBV20-1
CDR3: CSAFMGARETQYF
DNA: TGCAGTGCTTTTATGGGGGCCAGAGAGACCCAGTACTTC

size: many
D: NA
J: TRBJ2-3
V: TRBV20-1
CDR3: CSARDERGDTQYF
DNA: TGCAGTGCTAGAGATGAGAGGGGGGATACGCAGTATTTT

size: many
D: NA
J: TRBJ2-5
V: TRBV20-1
CDR3: CSAAGHNIGETQYF
DNA: TGCAGTGCGGCGGGACACAATATCGGGGAGACCCAGTACTTC

size: many
D: NA
J: TRBJ1-5
V: TRBV12-3/TRBV12-4
CDR3: CASSPLGGAEQPQHF
DNA: TGTGCCAGCAGTCCTTTGGGGGGCGCGGAACAGCCCCAGCATTTT

size: many
D: NA
J: TRBJ2-3
V: TRBV6-1
CDR3: CASRTPSPSRDTQYF
DNA: TGTGCCAGCAGGACGCCCTCCCCGTCAAGGGATACGCAGTATTTT

size: many
D: TRBD1
J: TRBJ1-2
V: TRBV12-3/TRBV12-4
CDR3: CASTRQGGSFGYTF
DNA: TGTGCCAGCACCCGACAGGGGGGAAGTTTTGGCTACACCTTC

size: many
D: NA
J: TRBJ1-4
V: TRBV12-3/TRBV12-4
CDR3: CASSFGGSAVEKLFF
DNA: TGTGCCAGCAGTTTTGGGGGCTCTGCCGTTGAAAAACTGTTTTTT

size: many
D: NA
J: TRBJ2-5
V: TRBV27
CDR3: CASSFPGETQYF
DNA: TGTGCCAGCAGTTTCCCCGGAGAGACCCAGTACTTC

size: many
D: NA
J: TRBJ2-5
V: TRBV6-1
CDR3: CASSRSIEGETQYF
DNA: TGTGCCAGCAGTCGCTCCATCGAGGGGGAGACCCAGTACTTC

size: many
D: NA
J: TRBJ1-1
V: TRBV5-1
CDR3: CASSFKTDTEAFF
DNA: TGCGCCAGCAGCTTTAAGACGGACACTGAAGCTTTCTTT

size: many
D: TRBD1
J: TRBJ1-6
V: TRBV15
CDR3: CATSSPAGQGNSPLHF
DNA: TGTGCCACCAGCAGTCCAGCGGGACAGGGTAATTCACCCCTCCACTTT

size: few
D: NA
J: TRBJ2-1
V: TRBV5-1
CDR3: CASSLGVPGQFF
DNA: TGCGCCAGCAGCTTGGGGGTCCCCGGGCAGTTCTTC

size: NA
D: NA
J: TRBJ2-7
V: TRBV7-2
CDR3: CASSLATHSYEQYF
DNA: TGTGCCAGCAGCTTGGCAACTCATTCCTACGAGCAGTACTTC